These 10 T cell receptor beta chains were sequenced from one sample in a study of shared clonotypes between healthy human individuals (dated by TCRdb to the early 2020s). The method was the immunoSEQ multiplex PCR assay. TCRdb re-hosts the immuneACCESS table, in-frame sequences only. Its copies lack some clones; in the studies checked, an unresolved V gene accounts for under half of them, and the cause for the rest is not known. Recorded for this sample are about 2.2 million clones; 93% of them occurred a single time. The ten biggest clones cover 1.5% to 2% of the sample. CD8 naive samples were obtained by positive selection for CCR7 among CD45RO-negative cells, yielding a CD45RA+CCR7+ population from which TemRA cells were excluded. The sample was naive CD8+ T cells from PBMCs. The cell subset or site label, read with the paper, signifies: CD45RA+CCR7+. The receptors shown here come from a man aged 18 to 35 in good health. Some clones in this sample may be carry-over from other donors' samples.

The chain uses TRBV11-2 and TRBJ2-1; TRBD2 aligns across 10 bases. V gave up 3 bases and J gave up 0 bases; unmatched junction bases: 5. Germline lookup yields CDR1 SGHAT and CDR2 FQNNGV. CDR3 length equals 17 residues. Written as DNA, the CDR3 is TGTGCCAGCAGCTTGGAAGCTAGCGGGGGCTCCTACAATGAGCAGTTCTTC. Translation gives CASSLEASGGSYNEQFF.

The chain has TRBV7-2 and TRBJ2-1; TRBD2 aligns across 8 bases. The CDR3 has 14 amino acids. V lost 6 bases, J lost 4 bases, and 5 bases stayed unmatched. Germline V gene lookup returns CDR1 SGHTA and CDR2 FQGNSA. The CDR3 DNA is TGTGCCAGCAGACCTCGGGGGGGTTACAATGAGCAGTTCTTC. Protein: CASRPRGGYNEQFF.

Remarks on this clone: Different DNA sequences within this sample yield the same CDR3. CDR3 region: CASSFGDNEQFF. CDR3 bases: TGTGCCAGCAGCTTCGGTGACAATGAGCAGTTCTTC. The V and J genes are TRBV7-9 and TRBJ2-1; no reliable D call. The CDR3 is 12 residues long. Germline assignment: CDR1 SEHNR and CDR2 FQNEAQ (reference sequence). V was shortened by 3 bases and J by 5 bases, with 5 bases between the two germline ends. Filled out from reference TRBV7-9 and TRBJ2-1, the complete variable domain reads DTGVSQNPRHKITKRGQNVTFRCDPISEHNRLYWYRQTLGQGPEFLTYFQNEAQLEKSRLLSDRFSAERPKGSFSTLEIQRTEQGDSAMYLCASSFGDNEQFFGPGTRLTVL.

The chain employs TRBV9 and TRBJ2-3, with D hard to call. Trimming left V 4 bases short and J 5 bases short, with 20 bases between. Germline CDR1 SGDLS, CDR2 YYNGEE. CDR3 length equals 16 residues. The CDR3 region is CASSPPLGVVVDTQYF. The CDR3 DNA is TGTGCCAGCAGCCCCCCTTTAGGAGTCGTGGTAGATACGCAGTATTTT.

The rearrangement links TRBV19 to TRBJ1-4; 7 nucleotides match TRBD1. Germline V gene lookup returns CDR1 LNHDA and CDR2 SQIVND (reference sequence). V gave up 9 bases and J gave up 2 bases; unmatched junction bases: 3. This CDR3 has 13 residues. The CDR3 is CASVRGTNEKLFF. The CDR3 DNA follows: TGTGCCAGCGTCAGGGGGACTAATGAAAAACTGTTTTTT.

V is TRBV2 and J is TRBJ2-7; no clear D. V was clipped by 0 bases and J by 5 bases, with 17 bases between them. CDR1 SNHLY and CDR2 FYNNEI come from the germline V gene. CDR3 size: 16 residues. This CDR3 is CASSEAERTGADEQYF. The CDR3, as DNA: TGTGCCAGCAGTGAAGCGGAGAGAACGGGCGCGGACGAGCAGTACTTC.

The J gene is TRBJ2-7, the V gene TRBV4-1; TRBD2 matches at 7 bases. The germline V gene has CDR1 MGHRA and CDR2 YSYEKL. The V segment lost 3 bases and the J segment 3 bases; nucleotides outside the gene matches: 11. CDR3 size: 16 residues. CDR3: CASSQGLGGVYYEQYF. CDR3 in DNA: TGCGCCAGCAGCCAGGGGTTGGGGGGGGTATACTACGAGCAGTACTTC.

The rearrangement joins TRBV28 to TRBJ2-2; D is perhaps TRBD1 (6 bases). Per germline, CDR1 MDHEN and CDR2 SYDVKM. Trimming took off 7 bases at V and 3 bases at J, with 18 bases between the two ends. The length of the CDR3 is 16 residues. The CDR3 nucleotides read TGTGCCAGCACCCACCCGGACAGAGCCGACACCGGGGAGCTGTTTTTT. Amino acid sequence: CASTHPDRADTGELFF.

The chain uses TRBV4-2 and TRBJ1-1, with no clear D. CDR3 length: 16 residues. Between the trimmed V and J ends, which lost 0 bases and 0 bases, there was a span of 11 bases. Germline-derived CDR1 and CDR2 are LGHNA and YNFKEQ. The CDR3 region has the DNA TGTGCCAGCAGCCAAGATAGTGAACAGCTGAACACTGAAGCTTTCTTT. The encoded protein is CASSQDSEQLNTEAFF.

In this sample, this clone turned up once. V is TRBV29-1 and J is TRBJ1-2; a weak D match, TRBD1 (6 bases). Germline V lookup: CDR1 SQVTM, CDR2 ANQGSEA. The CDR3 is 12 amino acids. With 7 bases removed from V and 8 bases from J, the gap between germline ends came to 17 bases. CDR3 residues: CSANTGYKGYTF. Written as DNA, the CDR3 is TGCAGCGCGAACACAGGGTATAAAGGCTACACCTTC. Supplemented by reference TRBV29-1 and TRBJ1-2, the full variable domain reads SAVISQKPSRDICQRGTSLTIQCQVDSQVTMMFWYRQQPGQSLTLIATANQGSEATYESGFVIDKFPISRPNLTFSTLTVSNMSPEDSSIYLCSANTGYKGYTFGSGTRLTVV.